This record covers a single T cell receptor (beta chain). Time point specified: healthy volunteer bleed at 2 weeks. Total RNA was isolated from unfractionated whole blood. The source of the sample is a study of human T cells and chemical hapten exposure. Germline-derived CDR1 and CDR2 are MNHEY and SVGEGT. The V and J ends lost 6 bases and 3 bases respectively, with 17 bases between them. CDR3 size: 16 residues. Library preparation tagged each individual cDNA molecule with a unique molecular identifier. Per the original methods: Sequenced samples showed a median of 95,638 TCRs each, with counts running from approximately 20,000 to 700,000. MiXCR was run by TCRdb on the RACE reads, yielding one entry per CDR3 protein. What appears here as the V and J calls and clone size reflects TCRdb's work, not the paper's. The table lists roughly 100,000 distinct CDR3 sequences, about 8.6% of them singletons.

This chain links TRBV6-2 or TRBV6-3 with TRBJ2-2; a possible D gene is TRBD1 (7 bases). Material: whole blood. The sequence derives from a female donor in good health. Some clones in this sample may be carry-over from other donors' samples. CDR3 nucleotide sequence: TGTGCCAGCAGACCCCTTCTCAGGGGGGACACCGGGGAGCTGTTTTTT. Its protein product is CASRPLLRGDTGELFF.